This paragraph reports one T cell receptor beta chain. This sample was included in a study of T cell changes during pregnancy in multiple sclerosis. The germline V gene has CDR1 SGHTA and CDR2 FQGTGA. The CDR3 length is 15 residues. Between the trimmed V and J ends, which lost 0 bases and 7 bases, there was a span of 12 bases. Measured with immunoSEQ multiplex PCR; TCRdb has only the in-frame clones, and not every one. The data show 50,000 or so clones, around 92% seen once. The chain recombines TRBV7-3 with TRBJ2-2; weak D call: TRBD1 (6 bases). The specimen was CD4+ T cells from peripheral blood mononuclear cells, collected in the third trimester of pregnancy. This clonotype was obtained from a female donor with multiple sclerosis, enrolled in a pregnancy study. CDR3 amino acids: CASSLTGGMIGELFF. The CDR3 region has the DNA TGTGCCAGCAGCTTAACAGGGGGAATGATCGGGGAGCTGTTTTTT. The full variable domain, its missing parts supplied by reference TRBV7-3 and TRBJ2-2, is GAGVSQTPSNKVTEKGKYVELRCDPISGHTALYWYRQSLGQGPEFLIYFQGTGAADDSGLPNDRFFAVRPEGSVSTLKIQRTERGDSAVYLCASSLTGGMIGELFFGEGSRLTVL.